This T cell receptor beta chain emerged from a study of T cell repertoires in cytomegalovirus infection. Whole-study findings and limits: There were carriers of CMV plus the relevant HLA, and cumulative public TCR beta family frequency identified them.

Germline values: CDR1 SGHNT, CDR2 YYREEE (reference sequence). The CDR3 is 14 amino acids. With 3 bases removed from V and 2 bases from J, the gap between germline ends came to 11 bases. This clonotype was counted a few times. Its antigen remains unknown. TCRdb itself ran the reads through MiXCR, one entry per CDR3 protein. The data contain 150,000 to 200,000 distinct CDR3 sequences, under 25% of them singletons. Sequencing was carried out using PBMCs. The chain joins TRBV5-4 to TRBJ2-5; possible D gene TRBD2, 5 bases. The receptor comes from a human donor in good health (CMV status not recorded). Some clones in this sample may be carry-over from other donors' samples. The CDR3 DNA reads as TGTGCCAGCAGCTCGGCTAGCCTACAAGAGACCCAGTACTTC. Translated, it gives CASSSASLQETQYF.